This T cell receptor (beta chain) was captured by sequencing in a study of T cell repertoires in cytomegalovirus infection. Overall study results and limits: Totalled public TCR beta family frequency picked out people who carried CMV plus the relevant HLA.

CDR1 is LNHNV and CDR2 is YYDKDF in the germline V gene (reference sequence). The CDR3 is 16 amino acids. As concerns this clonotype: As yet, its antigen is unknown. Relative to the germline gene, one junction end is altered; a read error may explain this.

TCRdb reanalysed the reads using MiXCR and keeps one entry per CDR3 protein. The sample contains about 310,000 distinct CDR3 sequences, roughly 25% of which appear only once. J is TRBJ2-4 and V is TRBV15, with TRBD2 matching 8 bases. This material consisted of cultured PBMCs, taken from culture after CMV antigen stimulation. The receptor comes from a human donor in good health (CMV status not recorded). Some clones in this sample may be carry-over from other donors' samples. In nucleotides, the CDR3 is TGTGCCACCAGCAGGAGGGGAGGGGCTAGCGGGTTACCGTCCAACTTC. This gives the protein CATSRRGGASGLPSNF.